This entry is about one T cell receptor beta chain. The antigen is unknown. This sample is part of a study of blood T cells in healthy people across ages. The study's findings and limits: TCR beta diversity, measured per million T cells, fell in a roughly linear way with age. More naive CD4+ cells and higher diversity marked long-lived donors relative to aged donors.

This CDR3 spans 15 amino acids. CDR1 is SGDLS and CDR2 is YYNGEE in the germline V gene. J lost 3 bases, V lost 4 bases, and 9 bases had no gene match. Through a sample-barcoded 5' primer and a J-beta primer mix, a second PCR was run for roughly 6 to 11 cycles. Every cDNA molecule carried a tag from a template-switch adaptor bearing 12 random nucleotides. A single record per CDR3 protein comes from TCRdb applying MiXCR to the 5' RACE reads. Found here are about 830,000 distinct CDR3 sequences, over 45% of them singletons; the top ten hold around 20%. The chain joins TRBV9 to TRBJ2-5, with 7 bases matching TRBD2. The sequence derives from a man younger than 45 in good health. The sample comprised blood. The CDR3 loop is CASSPAAGVKETQYF. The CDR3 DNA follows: TGTGCCAGCAGCCCCGCGGCGGGGGTCAAAGAGACCCAGTACTTC.